This T cell receptor (beta chain) originates from a study of CD8+ T cells in alopecia areata. This CDR3 spans 13 amino acids. Trimming left V 3 bases short and J 4 bases short, with 12 bases between. From germline, CDR1 is SQVTM and CDR2 ANQGSEA. The authors extracted RNA and reverse transcribed it into cDNA as the sequencing template. Generated by immunoSEQ multiplex PCR, the TCRdb table keeps only in-frame clones and is missing some. The sample lists 150,000 to 200,000 clones, 50% to 60% occurring once. This clone came up a few times. Its antigen remains unknown. Study observations and caveats: Sharing of TCRs across patients appeared less clear than in mice, possibly for HLA-related reasons. Clonality in lesional scalp, especially alopecia totalis/universalis, exceeded that of normal scalp.

V and J are TRBV29-1 and TRBJ1-1; D unclear. Source material: CD4+ T cells sorted from blood. This sequence originates from a human donor in good health. CDR3 sequence reads: CSVERRQATEAFF. The CDR3 DNA reads TGCAGCGTTGAGAGGAGGCAGGCCACTGAAGCTTTCTTT.